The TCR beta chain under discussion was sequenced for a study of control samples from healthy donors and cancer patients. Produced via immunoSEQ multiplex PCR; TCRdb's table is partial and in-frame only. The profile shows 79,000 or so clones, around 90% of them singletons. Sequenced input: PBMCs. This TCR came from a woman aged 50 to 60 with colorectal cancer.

CDR3 amino acids: CACNGLSQGRKYGYTF. Here the CDR3 DNA reads TGTGCCTGTAACGGTTTAAGCCAGGGTAGGAAGTATGGCTACACCTTC. The J gene is TRBJ1-2, the V gene TRBV30; D is perhaps TRBD1 (5 bases). Germline values: CDR1 GTSNPN, CDR2 SVGIG (reference sequence). Trimming shortened V by 6 bases and J by 5 bases, and 25 bases separated the two germline ends. This CDR3 region has 16 residues. Based on the CDR3 plus reference TRBV30 and TRBJ1-2, the full variable domain is SQTIHQWPATLVQPVGSPLSLECTVEGTSNPNLYWYRQAAGRGLQLLFYSVGIGQISSEVPQNLSASRPQDRQFILSSKKLLLSDSGFYLCACNGLSQGRKYGYTFGSGTRLTVV.